Given below is one T cell receptor beta chain in context. This clonotype was picked up many times. Its target antigen remains unknown. No base qualities exist here, and no much larger clone lies one base off it. These data belong to a study of T cells after yellow fever vaccination (dated by TCRdb to about 2019). The study in broad terms: Libraries from fractions with low cell numbers were prepared with the SMART-Seq v4 Ultra Low Input RNA kit. To track T-cell clones before and after primary and booster YFV17D yellow fever vaccination, bulk TCR alpha and beta repertoires were sequenced longitudinally. Two healthy male donors, one aged 18 to 30 and one aged 30 to 39 years, were included in the cohort. Bulk PBMC replicates and cell subsets were isolated from blood drawn at multiple timepoints before and after both primary and secondary immunization.

TCR cDNA was synthesized by 5'RACE template switching, through which a universal primer site and unique molecular identifiers were introduced. Priming for cDNA synthesis came from both the TCR alpha and TCR beta constant segments. Two PCR steps were used to amplify libraries, with sample barcodes and sequencing adapters being added in the second step. Sequencing of the libraries was done on either Illumina HiSeq 2500 (2x100 bp) or NovaSeq (2x150 bp). For the original study's pipeline: Demultiplexing of reads and collapsing into UMI consensus sequences were performed with MIGEC, and V(D)J alignment was carried out with MiXCR. Using edgeR on replicate PBMC samples, clonotypes were called vaccine-responding if FDR was below 0.01 and the log2 fold change was above 5 up to day 15. CD4 or CD8 identity was assigned to each bulk clonotype according to whether the clonotype was present at higher abundance in the sequenced CD4 repertoire or the sequenced CD8 repertoire. The raw public data were reprocessed by TCRdb itself: fastp quality trimming at Q25, MiXCR clonotype calling, in-frame beta chains only. Each CDR3 protein appears once, grouped with its most common genes and DNA. The V and J calls come from TCRdb's annotation, not from the publication. The sample table lists 200,000 to 250,000 distinct CDR3 sequences, 6.9% of them with a count of one. Clones ranked in the top ten supply over 0.65% of the sample.

The treatment or condition tag for this specimen amounts to: live attenuated yellow fever vaccine strain. PBMCs were isolated from peripheral blood using a standard Ficoll-Paque protocol. CD4 and CD8 T-cell fractions were isolated with Dynabeads CD4 and CD8 positive selection kits. RNA was extracted with TriZol from bulk PBMCs, CD4 and CD8 fractions, and dextramer-positive and dextramer-negative fractions. Trimmed from V: 0 bases; trimmed from J: 4 bases; junction bases lacking a gene match: 5. CDR1 and CDR2, per the germline V gene, are LGHNA and YSLEER. Including the terminal cysteine and phenylalanine, the CDR3 comprises 16 residues. The DNA shown is the 48-base CDR3, in frame from base 1. General conclusions and limits of the study: A small fraction of clonotypes showed up in both the CD4 and CD8 compartments, probably as a result of convergent recombination. After the booster, most clones that had expanded after primary vaccination were detected again (approximately 95% of CD4 and under 90% of CD8), suggesting broad maintenance of memory. FACS-sorted repertoires could contain abundant contaminating clonotypes from the bulk population, so computational filtering was required. The secondary T-cell response was weaker than the primary response but faster, peaking on day 5 instead of day 15. The study included only a couple of donors, which limits how far the findings can be generalized.

The starting material was CD4+ T cells sorted from PBMCs, obtained 15 days after the yellow fever booster vaccination. This TCR derives from a man aged 25 to 40 who received the YFV17D yellow fever vaccine. The rearranged segments are TRBV4-3 and TRBJ1-1; 10 nucleotides in the junction match TRBD1. The sequence in DNA is TGCGCCAGCAGCCAAGATCTAGGACAGGGGGGCACTGAAGCTTTCTTT. Its product reads: CASSQDLGQGGTEAFF.